One T cell receptor beta chain is described in this entry. The antigen remains unidentified. Original processing methods: Quality scores were absent from the junction-only immunoSEQ sequences, so filtering differed. TCRdb's copy holds only in-frame clones and misses some; the assay was immunoSEQ multiplex PCR. The DNA gave D and trimming, while V, J and clone size come from that table. The table has fewer than 550,000 clones, roughly 85% seen once. The record originates from a study of shared clonotypes between healthy human individuals. Overall study results and limits: Tissues were not sampled, only blood, and their repertoires likely differ.

The CDR3 sequence is 14 residues long. Germline CDR1 reads SGHTA; CDR2 reads FQGTGA. V was cut by 2 bases and J by 5 bases, with 12 bases left in between. V and J are TRBV7-3 and TRBJ2-5; tentatively, D is TRBD1 (5 bases). The sequence was obtained from a woman between 40 and 50 years old in good health. Some clones in this sample may be carry-over from other donors' samples. The sequenced sample consisted of PBMCs. CDR3 loop: CASSLGHAAETQYF. CDR3 bases: TGTGCCAGCAGCTTAGGACACGCCGCCGAGACCCAGTACTTC.